This is a list of T cell receptor beta chains from one sample in a study of shared clonotypes between healthy human individuals. The assay was immunoSEQ multiplex PCR, and TCRdb's table has in-frame clones only and misses some. The table has roughly 2,000,000 clones, around 93% seen once. The sequencing input was naive CD8+ T cells from PBMCs. Receptor source: a man aged 18 to 29 in good health. Some clones in this sample may be carry-over from other donors' samples. Both conserved end residues are part of each CDR3. Fields, in order: CDR3 length, D gene, clone size, V gene, J gene, CDR3 DNA, CDR3 protein. D genes are given only for firm matches. Not all rows give a size; the values are once, few, many and, for expanded clones, a class.

14	TRBD1	NA	TRBV25-1	TRBJ1-4	TGTGCCAGCAGTGAGGACAGGGTTGATGAAAAACTGTTTTTT	CASSEDRVDEKLFF
16	NA	NA	TRBV9	TRBJ2-6	TGTGCCAGCAGCCTCAGCAGGGACTCTGGGGCCAACGTCCTGACTTTC	CASSLSRDSGANVLTF
16	TRBD2	NA	TRBV28	TRBJ2-1	TGTGCCAGCAGTTCCGGACTAGCGGGTAACTACAATGAGCAGTTCTTC	CASSSGLAGNYNEQFF
13	NA	NA	TRBV5-1	TRBJ2-1	TGCGCCAGCAGCTTGAGAGTTTGGGATGAGCAGTTCTTC	CASSLRVWDEQFF
17	TRBD2	NA	TRBV10-3	TRBJ2-3	TGTGCCATCAGTGAGTTAGCCGGGACTAGTTTTGGAGATACGCAGTATTTT	CAISELAGTSFGDTQYF
15	NA	NA	TRBV9	TRBJ2-7	TGTGCCAGCAGCGTAGGAGAGGGTAGCTCCTACGAGCAGTACTTC	CASSVGEGSSYEQYF
14	NA	once	TRBV29-1	TRBJ2-7	TGCAGCGTTGAAGATTGGGCCAGGGGCTACGAGCAGTACTTC	CSVEDWARGYEQYF
16	TRBD1	NA	TRBV28	TRBJ1-5	TGTGCCAGCAGTTTAGGACAGGATTATAGCAATCAGCCCCAGCATTTT	CASSLGQDYSNQPQHF
14	TRBD1	NA	TRBV9	TRBJ2-4	TGTGCCAGCAGCGTAAGCAGGGGGCCAAACATTCAGTACTTC	CASSVSRGPNIQYF
14	NA	NA	TRBV6-5	TRBJ1-5	TGTGCCAGCAGTTACGGTCGGGGGGCCCAGCCCCAGCATTTT	CASSYGRGAQPQHF
15	TRBD1	once	TRBV9	TRBJ2-7	TGTGCCAGCAGCGTAGGGGTGACAGGGACCTACGAGCAGTACTTC	CASSVGVTGTYEQYF
13	NA	NA	TRBV30	TRBJ1-2	TGTGCCTGGAGTGTAGGCCCCTCTTATGGCTACACCTTC	CAWSVGPSYGYTF
17	NA	NA	TRBV28	TRBJ2-1	TGTGCCAGCAGTTTCCCCACCATTAGCGGGACAGGTAATGAGCAGTTCTTC	CASSFPTISGTGNEQFF
16	TRBD1	NA	TRBV7-9	TRBJ2-2	TGTGCCAGCAGCCCTCGGACAGGGATTAACACCGGGGAGCTGTTTTTT	CASSPRTGINTGELFF
13	NA	NA	TRBV5-1	TRBJ2-7	TGCGCCAGCAGGGAAGGGAGCTCCTACGAGCAGTACTTC	CASREGSSYEQYF
15	TRBD1	NA	TRBV5-1	TRBJ2-5	TGCGCCAGCAGCTTGGGAGGGGGCGCAGGAGAGACCCAGTACTTC	CASSLGGGAGETQYF
13	NA	NA	TRBV7-8	TRBJ1-5	TGTGCCAGCAGTTCCGGGACCAATCAGCCCCAGCATTTT	CASSSGTNQPQHF
15	TRBD2	NA	TRBV7-2	TRBJ2-3	TGTGCCAGCAGCTCCCGGACTAGCGGGACGGATACGCAGTATTTT	CASSSRTSGTDTQYF
14	TRBD1	NA	TRBV29-1	TRBJ2-3	TGCAGCGTAGCGGGACAGGGAATCACAGATACGCAGTATTTT	CSVAGQGITDTQYF
13	NA	NA	TRBV5-5	TRBJ2-7	TGTGCCAGCAGCTTGAGGGTAAACTACGAGCAGTACTTC	CASSLRVNYEQYF